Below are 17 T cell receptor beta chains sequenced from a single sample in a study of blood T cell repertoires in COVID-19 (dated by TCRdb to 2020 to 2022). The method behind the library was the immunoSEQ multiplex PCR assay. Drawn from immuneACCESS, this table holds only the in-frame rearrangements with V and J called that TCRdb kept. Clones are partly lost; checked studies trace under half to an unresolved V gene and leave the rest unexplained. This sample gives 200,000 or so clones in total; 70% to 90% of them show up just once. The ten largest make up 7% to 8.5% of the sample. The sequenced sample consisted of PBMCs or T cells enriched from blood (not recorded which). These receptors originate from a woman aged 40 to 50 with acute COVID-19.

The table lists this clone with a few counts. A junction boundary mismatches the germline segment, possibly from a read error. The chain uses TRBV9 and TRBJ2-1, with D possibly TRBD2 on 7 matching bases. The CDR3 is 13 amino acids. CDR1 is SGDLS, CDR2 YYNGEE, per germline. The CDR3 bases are TGTGCCAGCGGGGGGGCCTCCCACAATGAGCAGTTCTTC. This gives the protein CASGGASHNEQFF.

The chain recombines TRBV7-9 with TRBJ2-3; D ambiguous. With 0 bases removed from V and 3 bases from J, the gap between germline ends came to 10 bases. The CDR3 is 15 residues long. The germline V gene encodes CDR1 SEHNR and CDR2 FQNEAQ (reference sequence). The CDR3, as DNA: TGTGCCAGCAGCTTAGCGACCCCCGGGACAGATACGCAGTATTTT. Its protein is CASSLATPGTDTQYF.

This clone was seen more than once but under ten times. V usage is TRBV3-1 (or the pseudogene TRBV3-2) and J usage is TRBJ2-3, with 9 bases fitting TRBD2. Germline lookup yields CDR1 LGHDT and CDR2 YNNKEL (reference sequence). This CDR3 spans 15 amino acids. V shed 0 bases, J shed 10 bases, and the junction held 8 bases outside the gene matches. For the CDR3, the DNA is TGTGCCAGCAGCCAAGATCCGGAGCGGGGGGATGCGCAGTATTTT. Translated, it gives CASSQDPERGDAQYF.

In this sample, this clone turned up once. The CDR3 DNA reads TGTGCCAGCAGTTTGGGGGGGCGAGGGTCTGAAGCTTTCTTT. It codes for CASSLGGRGSEAFF. This chain links TRBV28 with TRBJ1-1, with a possible D match to TRBD1 (6 bases). The V and J ends lost 3 bases and 6 bases respectively, with 14 bases between them. CDR3 length: 14 amino acids. CDR1 and CDR2 (germline): MDHEN, SYDVKM.

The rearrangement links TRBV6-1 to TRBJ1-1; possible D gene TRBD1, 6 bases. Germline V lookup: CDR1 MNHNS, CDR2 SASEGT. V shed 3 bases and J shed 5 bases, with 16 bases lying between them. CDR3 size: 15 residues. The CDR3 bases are TGTGCCAGCAGTGAGCAACAGGGAGGGGGGACTGAAGCTTTCTTT. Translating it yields CASSEQQGGGTEAFF.

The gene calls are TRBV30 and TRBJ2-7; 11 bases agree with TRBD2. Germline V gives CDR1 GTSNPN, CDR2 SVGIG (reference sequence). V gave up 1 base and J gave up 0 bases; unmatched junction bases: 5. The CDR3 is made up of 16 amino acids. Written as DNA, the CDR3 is TGTGCCTGGAGTGCCAAGGGACTAGCGGCCTCCTACGAGCAGTACTTC. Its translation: CAWSAKGLAASYEQYF. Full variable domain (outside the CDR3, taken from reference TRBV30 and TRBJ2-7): SQTIHQWPATLVQPVGSPLSLECTVEGTSNPNLYWYRQAAGRGLQLLFYSVGIGQISSEVPQNLSASRPQDRQFILSSKKLLLSDSGFYLCAWSAKGLAASYEQYFGPGTRLTVT.

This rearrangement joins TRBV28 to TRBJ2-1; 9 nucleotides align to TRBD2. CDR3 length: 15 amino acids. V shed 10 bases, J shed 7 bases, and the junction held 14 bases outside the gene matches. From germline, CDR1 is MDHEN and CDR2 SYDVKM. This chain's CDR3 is CATQTGGGAHNEQFF. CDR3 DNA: TGTGCCACCCAGACGGGCGGGGGGGCCCATAATGAGCAGTTCTTC.

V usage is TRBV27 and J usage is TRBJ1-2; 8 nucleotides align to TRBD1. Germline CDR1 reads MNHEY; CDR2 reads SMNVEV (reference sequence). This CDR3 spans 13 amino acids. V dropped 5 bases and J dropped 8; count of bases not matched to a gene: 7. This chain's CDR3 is CASSPQGARGYTF. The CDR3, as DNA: TGTGCCAGCAGTCCCCAGGGGGCTCGCGGCTACACCTTC.

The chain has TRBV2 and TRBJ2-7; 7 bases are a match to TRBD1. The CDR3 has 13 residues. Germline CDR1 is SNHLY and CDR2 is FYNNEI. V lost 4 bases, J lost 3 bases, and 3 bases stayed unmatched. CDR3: CASSVDRVYEQYF. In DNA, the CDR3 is TGTGCCAGCAGTGTAGACAGGGTCTACGAGCAGTACTTC.

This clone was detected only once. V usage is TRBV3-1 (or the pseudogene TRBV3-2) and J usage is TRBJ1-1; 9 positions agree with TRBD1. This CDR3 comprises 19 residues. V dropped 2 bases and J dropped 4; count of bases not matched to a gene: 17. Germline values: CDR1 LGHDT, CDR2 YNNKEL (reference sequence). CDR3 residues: CASSQSPGTGKAGGTEAFF. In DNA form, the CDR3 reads TGTGCCAGCAGCCAAAGTCCCGGGACAGGGAAGGCTGGGGGCACTGAAGCTTTCTTT.

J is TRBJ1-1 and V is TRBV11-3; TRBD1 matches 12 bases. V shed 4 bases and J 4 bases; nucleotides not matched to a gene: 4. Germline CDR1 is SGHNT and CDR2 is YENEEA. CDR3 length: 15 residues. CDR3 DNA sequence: TGTGCCAGCAGCTCCGGGACAGGGGGCCTCACTGAAGCTTTCTTT. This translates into CASSSGTGGLTEAFF.

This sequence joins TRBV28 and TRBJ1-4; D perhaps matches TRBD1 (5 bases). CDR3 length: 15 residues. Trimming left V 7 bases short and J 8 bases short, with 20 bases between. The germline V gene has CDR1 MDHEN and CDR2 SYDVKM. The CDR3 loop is CASNLGGPGVEKLFF. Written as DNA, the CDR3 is TGTGCCAGCAACCTCGGGGGTCCCGGGGTGGAAAAACTGTTTTTT.

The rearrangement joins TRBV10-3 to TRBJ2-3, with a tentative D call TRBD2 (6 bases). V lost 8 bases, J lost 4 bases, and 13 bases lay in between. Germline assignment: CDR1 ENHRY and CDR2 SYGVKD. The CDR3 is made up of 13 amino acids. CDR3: CAIAGTSSDTQYF. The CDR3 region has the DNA TGTGCCATCGCTGGGACTTCATCAGATACGCAGTATTTT.

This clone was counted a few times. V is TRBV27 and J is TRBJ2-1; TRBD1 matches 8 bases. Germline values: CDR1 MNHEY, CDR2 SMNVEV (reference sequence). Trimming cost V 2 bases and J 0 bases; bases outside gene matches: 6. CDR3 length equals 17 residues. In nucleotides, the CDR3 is TGTGCCAGCAGTTTACCATCAGGGGGCCCCTCCTACAATGAGCAGTTCTTC. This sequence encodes CASSLPSGGPSYNEQFF.

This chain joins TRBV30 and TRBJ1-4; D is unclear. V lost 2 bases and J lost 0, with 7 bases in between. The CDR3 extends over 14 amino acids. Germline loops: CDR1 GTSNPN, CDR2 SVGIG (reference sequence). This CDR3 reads CAWSQSPTNEKLFF. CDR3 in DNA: TGTGCCTGGAGTCAGTCCCCAACTAATGAAAAACTGTTTTTT. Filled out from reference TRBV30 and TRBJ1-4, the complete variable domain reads SQTIHQWPATLVQPVGSPLSLECTVEGTSNPNLYWYRQAAGRGLQLLFYSVGIGQISSEVPQNLSASRPQDRQFILSSKKLLLSDSGFYLCAWSQSPTNEKLFFGSGTQLSVL.

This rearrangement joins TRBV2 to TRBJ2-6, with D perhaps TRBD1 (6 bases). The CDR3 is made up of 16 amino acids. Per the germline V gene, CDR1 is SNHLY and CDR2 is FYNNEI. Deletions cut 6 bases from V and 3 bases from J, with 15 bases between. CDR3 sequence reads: CASSLPGQRGANVLTF. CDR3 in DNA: TGTGCCAGCAGCTTACCCGGACAGCGTGGGGCCAACGTCCTGACTTTC.

CDR3 DNA: TGTGCCAGCAGCGGAGGACAGGAACGGGGGACCCAGTACTTC. It codes for CASSGGQERGTQYF. The chain uses TRBV5-4 and TRBJ2-5; 7 bases align to TRBD1. Germline assignment: CDR1 SGHNT and CDR2 YYREEE (reference sequence). The CDR3 runs to 14 residues. Trimming cost V 4 bases and J 7 bases; bases outside gene matches: 10.